This T cell receptor beta chain stems from a study of T cell responses to AZD1222 COVID-19 vaccine. Notes on the study in general: Baseline testing showed seropositivity in only five or six AZD1222 recipients. Along spike, vaccine-associated CD4 TCRs were found throughout, with dominance at 160-218 and 743-854.

Measured with immunoSEQ multiplex PCR; TCRdb has only the in-frame clones, and not every one. The profile shows around 100,000 clones, 85% of them singletons. With V trimmed by 3 bases and J by 4 bases, 4 bases remained unmatched. The length of the CDR3 is 14 residues. Germline CDR1 DFQATT, CDR2 SNEGSKA (reference sequence). About this clone itself: Its target is not known.

This sequence was found in an adult who received the AZD1222 COVID-19 vaccine. The chain combines TRBV20-1 with TRBJ2-3, with 10 nucleotides matching TRBD2. Sample: peripheral blood, taken 28 days after the second AZD1222 dose. The CDR3 bases are TGCAGTGCTAGTGGGCTAGCGGGAGCAGATACGCAGTATTTT. Its protein product is CSASGLAGADTQYF.